The TCR beta chain under discussion was sequenced for a study of blood T cell repertoires in COVID-19. Sequencing was performed with immunoSEQ multiplex PCR; in TCRdb, only in-frame clones are kept and a portion is missing. Of approximately 160,000 clones listed, almost 85% are singletons. This TCR was recovered from a young man with active or convalescent COVID-19. Sequenced material: peripheral blood.

The CDR3 here is CASIGSGVIDSGNTIYF. DNA of the CDR3: TGTGCCAGCATTGGGTCAGGGGTAATAGACTCAGGAAACACCATATATTTT. The gene calls are TRBV21-1 and TRBJ1-3; TRBD1 is taken as the D call from the table, unchecked against the DNA. TRBV21-1 is recorded as a pseudogene. This CDR3 spans 17 amino acids.